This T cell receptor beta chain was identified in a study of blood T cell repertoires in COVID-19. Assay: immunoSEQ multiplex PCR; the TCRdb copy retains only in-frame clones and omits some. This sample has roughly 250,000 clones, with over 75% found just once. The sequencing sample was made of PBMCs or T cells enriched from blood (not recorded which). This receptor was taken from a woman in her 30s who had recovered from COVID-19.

The CDR3 is CASRGGQGNQPQHF. In nucleotides, the CDR3 is TGTGCCAGCAGGGGCGGACAGGGGAATCAGCCCCAGCATTTT. The genes are TRBV6-5 and TRBJ1-5, with 9 bases lining up with TRBD1. Germline-derived CDR1 and CDR2 are MNHEY and SVGAGI. The V and J ends lost 6 bases and 4 bases, in that order; junction bases with no gene match: 4. The CDR3 is made up of 14 amino acids.